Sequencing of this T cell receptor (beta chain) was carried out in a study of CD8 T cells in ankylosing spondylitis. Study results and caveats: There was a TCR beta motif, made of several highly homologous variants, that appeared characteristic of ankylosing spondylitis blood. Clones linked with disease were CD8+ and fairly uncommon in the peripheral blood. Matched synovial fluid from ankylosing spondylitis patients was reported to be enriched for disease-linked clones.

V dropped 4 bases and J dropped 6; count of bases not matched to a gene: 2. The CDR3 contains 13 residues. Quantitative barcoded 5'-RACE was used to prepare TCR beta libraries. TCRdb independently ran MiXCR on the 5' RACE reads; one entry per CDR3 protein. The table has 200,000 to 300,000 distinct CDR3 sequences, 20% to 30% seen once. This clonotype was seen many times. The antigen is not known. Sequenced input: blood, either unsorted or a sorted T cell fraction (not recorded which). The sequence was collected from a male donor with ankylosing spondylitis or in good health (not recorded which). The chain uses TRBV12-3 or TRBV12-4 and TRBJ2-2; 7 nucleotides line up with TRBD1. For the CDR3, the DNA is TGTGCCAGCAGTTCCACAGGGGCCGGGGAGCTGTTTTTT. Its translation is CASSSTGAGELFF.